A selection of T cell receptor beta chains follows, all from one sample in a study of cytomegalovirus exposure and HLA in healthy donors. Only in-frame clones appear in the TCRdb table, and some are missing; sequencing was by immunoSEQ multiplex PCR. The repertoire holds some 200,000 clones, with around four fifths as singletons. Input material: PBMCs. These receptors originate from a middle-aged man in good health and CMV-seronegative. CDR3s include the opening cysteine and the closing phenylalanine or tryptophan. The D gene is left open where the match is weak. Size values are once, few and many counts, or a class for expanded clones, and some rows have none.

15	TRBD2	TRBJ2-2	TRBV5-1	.	CASSLPGGDTGELFF	TGCGCCAGCAGCTTGCCCGGGGGGGACACCGGGGAGCTGTTTTTT
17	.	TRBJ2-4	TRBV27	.	CASSARGVGGQKNIQYF	TGTGCCAGCAGTGCTCGGGGGGTGGGGGGGCAAAAAAACATTCAGTACTTC
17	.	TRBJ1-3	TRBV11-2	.	CASSFGISRDSGNTIYF	TGTGCCAGCAGCTTCGGGATTTCGAGAGACTCTGGAAACACCATATATTTT
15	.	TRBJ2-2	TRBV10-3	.	CATSKGTSNTGELFF	TGTGCCACCTCGAAGGGGACATCGAACACCGGGGAGCTGTTTTTT
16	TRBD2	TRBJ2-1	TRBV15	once	CATSRDRLAGGGEQFF	TGTGCCACCAGCAGAGATCGGTTAGCGGGAGGCGGTGAGCAGTTCTTC
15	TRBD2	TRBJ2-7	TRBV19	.	CASSIRTGGSYEQYF	TGTGCCAGTAGTATTAGAACGGGAGGATCCTACGAGCAGTACTTC
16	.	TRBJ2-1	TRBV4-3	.	CASSQDLGGPINEQFF	TGCGCCAGCAGCCAAGATCTGGGGGGGCCTATCAATGAGCAGTTCTTC
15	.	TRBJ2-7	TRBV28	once	CASHLGASGTYEQYF	TGTGCCAGCCATCTGGGGGCTAGCGGCACCTACGAGCAGTACTTC
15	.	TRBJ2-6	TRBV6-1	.	CASSDQVSGANVLTF	TGTGCCAGCAGTGACCAGGTCTCTGGGGCCAACGTCCTGACTTTC
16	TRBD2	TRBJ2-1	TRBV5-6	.	CASSSKTSGRVNEQFF	TGTGCCAGCAGCTCAAAGACTAGCGGGAGGGTTAATGAGCAGTTCTTC
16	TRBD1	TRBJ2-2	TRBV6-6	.	CAANPGGSGYTGELFF	TGTGCCGCCAATCCAGGGGGTTCGGGATACACCGGGGAGCTGTTTTTT
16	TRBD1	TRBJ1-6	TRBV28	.	CASSLPGQGLGSPLHF	TGTGCCAGCAGTTTGCCGGGACAGGGTCTAGGTTCACCCCTCCACTTT
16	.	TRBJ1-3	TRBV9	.	CASSSPPPGSGNTIYF	TGTGCCAGCAGCTCCCCCCCTCCAGGATCTGGAAACACCATATATTTT
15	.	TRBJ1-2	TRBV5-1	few	CASSRGEQQGYGYTF	TGCGCCAGCAGCAGAGGAGAACAACAGGGTTATGGCTACACCTTC
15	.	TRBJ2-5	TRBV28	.	CASSLAAGFGETQYF	TGTGCCAGCAGTTTAGCGGCCGGGTTCGGAGAGACCCAGTACTTC
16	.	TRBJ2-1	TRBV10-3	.	CAISVQSGLSYNEQFF	TGTGCCATCAGTGTCCAAAGCGGGCTCTCCTACAATGAGCAGTTCTTC
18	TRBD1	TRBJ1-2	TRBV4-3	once	CASSQARRKGTGNYGYTF	TGCGCCAGCAGCCAAGCAAGAAGAAAAGGGACAGGAAACTATGGCTACACCTTC
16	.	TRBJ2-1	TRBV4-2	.	CASSQDLYRAGDEQFF	TGTGCCAGCAGCCAAGATTTATACAGAGCAGGCGATGAGCAGTTCTTC
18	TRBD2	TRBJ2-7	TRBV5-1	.	CASSLVPSGGESSYEQYF	TGCGCCAGCAGCTTGGTTCCTAGCGGAGGAGAGAGCTCCTACGAGCAGTACTTC
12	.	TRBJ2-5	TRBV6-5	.	CASRPVQETQYF	TGTGCCAGCAGACCAGTACAAGAGACCCAGTACTTC
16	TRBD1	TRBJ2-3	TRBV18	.	CASSTDRGYSTDTQYF	TGTGCCAGCTCAACCGACAGGGGGTACAGCACAGATACGCAGTATTTT
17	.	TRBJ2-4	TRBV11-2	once	CASSIEGTSSAKNIQYF	TGTGCCAGCAGCATAGAGGGGACTTCTTCAGCCAAAAACATTCAGTACTTC
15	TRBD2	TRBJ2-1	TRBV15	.	CATRTSGSSYNEQFF	TGTGCCACCAGGACTAGCGGGTCTTCCTACAATGAGCAGTTCTTC
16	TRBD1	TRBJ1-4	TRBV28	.	CASSLDRGGIHEKLFF	TGTGCCAGCAGTTTGGACAGGGGGGGCATTCATGAAAAACTGTTTTTT
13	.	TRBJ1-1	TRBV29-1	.	CSVAKLLNTEAFF	TGCAGCGTTGCAAAGCTCCTGAACACTGAAGCTTTCTTT
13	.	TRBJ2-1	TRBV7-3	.	CASSPGTSNEQFF	TGTGCCAGCAGCCCTGGGACTTCCAATGAGCAGTTCTTC
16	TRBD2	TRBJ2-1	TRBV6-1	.	CASSEALAGAYNEQFF	TGTGCCAGCAGTGAAGCACTAGCGGGGGCCTACAATGAGCAGTTCTTC
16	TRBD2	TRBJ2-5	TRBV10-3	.	CAISGTSGGLQETQYF	TGTGCCATCAGTGGTACTAGCGGGGGGCTCCAAGAGACCCAGTACTTC
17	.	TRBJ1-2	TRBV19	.	CASSIDVSSGSNYGYTF	TGTGCCAGTAGTATAGACGTTTCGTCAGGCTCCAACTATGGCTACACCTTC
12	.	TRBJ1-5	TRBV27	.	CASSLFLQPQHF	TGTGCCAGCAGTTTGTTCCTCCAGCCCCAGCATTTT
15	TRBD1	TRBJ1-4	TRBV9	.	CASSVGTGKNEKLFF	TGTGCCAGCAGCGTCGGGACAGGGAAAAATGAAAAACTGTTTTTT
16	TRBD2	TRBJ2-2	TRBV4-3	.	CASSLQRESDHGELFF	TGCGCCAGCAGCCTACAGCGGGAGTCGGATCACGGGGAGCTGTTTTTT
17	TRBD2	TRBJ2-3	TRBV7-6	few	CASSPLTSGRRTDTQYF	TGTGCCAGCAGCCCCCTGACTAGCGGGAGGCGCACAGATACGCAGTATTTT
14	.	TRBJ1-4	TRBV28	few	CASSLTATNEKLFF	TGTGCCAGCAGTCTGACTGCAACTAATGAAAAACTGTTTTTT
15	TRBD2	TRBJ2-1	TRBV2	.	CASSRSGRADDEQFF	TGTGCCAGCAGTCGGAGCGGGAGGGCTGACGATGAGCAGTTCTTC
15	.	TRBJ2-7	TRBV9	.	CASSVGAGGPYEQYF	TGTGCCAGCAGCGTAGGGGCAGGGGGGCCCTACGAGCAGTACTTC
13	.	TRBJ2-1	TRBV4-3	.	CASSQYSYNEQFF	TGCGCCAGCAGCCAATACTCGTACAATGAGCAGTTCTTC
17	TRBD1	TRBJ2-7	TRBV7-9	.	CSSSLTLGTGISYEQYF	TGTTCCAGCAGCCTAACCCTCGGGACAGGGATTTCCTACGAGCAGTACTTC
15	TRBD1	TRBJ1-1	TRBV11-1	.	CASSKTGVVFTEAFF	TGTGCCAGCAGTAAAACAGGGGTGGTTTTTACTGAAGCTTTCTTT
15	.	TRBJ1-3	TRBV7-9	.	CASSVLRQLGNTIYF	TGTGCCAGCAGCGTCCTCCGACAGCTAGGAAACACCATATATTTT
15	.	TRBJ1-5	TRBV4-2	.	CASSLDRDSNQPQHF	TGTGCCAGCAGCCTGGACAGAGATAGCAATCAGCCCCAGCATTTT
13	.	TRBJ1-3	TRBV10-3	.	CAIRPSSGNTIYF	TGTGCCATCAGACCGAGTTCTGGAAACACCATATATTTT
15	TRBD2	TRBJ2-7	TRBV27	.	CASSFRGGPANEQYF	TGTGCCAGCAGTTTCCGGGGAGGGCCGGCAAACGAGCAGTACTTC
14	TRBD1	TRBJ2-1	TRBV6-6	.	CASTLGTAGNEQFF	TGTGCCAGCACCCTAGGGACAGCAGGCAATGAGCAGTTCTTC